This section outlines one T cell receptor (beta chain) sequence together with its context. Its specificity is not known. In germline, CDR1 is SGHRS, CDR2 YFSETQ. This CDR3 has 16 residues. V was pared by 2 bases and J by 5 bases, with 9 bases of the junction left unmatched. Patients who underwent sequencing had shown CD8+CD57+ cell expansion by flow cytometry. The data derive from a study of CD8+CD57+ T cells in acquired aplastic anemia. About the research overall: Roughly 3.2 ug was the average amount of DNA from sorted CD4+ and CD8+ cells.

Notes on the study in general: The study identified about 30 CD8+ CDR3 sequences shared by patients and controls.

According to the study, genomic DNA was the template for TCR beta VDJ and CDR3 profiling. In TCRdb, the reads were re-called with MiXCR into one record per CDR3 protein. The table lists some 98,000 distinct CDR3 sequences, 55% to 70% of them singletons. This chain uses TRBV5-1 with TRBJ2-5; TRBD1 matches at 10 bases. The sample taken for sequencing was sorted CD4+, CD8+, or CD8+CD57+ T cells (not recorded which) from PBMCs. The TCR originated in a human donor with aplastic anemia. CDR3 sequence reads: CASSFLPGQGWETQYF. The CDR3 DNA reads TGCGCCAGCAGCTTTCTACCGGGACAGGGGTGGGAGACCCAGTACTTC.